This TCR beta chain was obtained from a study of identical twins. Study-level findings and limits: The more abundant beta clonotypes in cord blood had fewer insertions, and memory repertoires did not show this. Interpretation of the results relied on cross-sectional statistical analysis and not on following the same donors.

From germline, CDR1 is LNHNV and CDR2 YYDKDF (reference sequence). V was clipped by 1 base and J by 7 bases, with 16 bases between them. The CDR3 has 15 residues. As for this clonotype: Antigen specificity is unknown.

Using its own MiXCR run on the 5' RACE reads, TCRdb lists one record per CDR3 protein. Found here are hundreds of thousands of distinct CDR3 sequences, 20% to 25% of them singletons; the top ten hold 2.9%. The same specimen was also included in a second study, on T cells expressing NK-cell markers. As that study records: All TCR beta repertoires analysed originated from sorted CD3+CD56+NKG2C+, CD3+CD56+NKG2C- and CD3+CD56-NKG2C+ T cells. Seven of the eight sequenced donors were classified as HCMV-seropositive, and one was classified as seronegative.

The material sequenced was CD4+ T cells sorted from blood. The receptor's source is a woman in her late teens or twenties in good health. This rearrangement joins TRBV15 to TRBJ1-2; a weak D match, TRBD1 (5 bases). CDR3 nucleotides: TGTGCCACCAGCAGAGCAACGGGGGTTGCTCGTGGCTACACCTTC. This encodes CATSRATGVARGYTF.